This T cell receptor (beta chain) was recovered during a study of blood T cell repertoires in COVID-19. The repertoire was sequenced with immunoSEQ multiplex PCR; TCRdb's copy has only in-frame clones and lacks some. This sample has about 310,000 clones, with around 89% found just once. This clone was observed a single time. The V gene's germline CDR1 is MDHEN and CDR2 SYDVKM. V lost 3 bases and J lost 2, with 13 bases in between. The CDR3 is 15 residues long. Enrolled through a virtual design, the participants were between about 18 and 100 years of age and came from about two dozen US areas. Clinical history reported by participants formed the basis on which cohorts were assigned.

This receptor was identified in a woman in her forties who had recovered from COVID-19. The specimen sequenced was PBMCs or T cells enriched from blood (not recorded which). This chain connects TRBV28 to TRBJ2-5; unclear D gene. Here the CDR3 reads CASSFLSTAQETQYF. In nucleotides, the CDR3 is TGTGCCAGCAGTTTTTTGTCAACCGCGCAAGAGACCCAGTACTTC. The full variable domain, in which reference TRBV28 and TRBJ2-5 provide the parts outside the CDR3, is DVKVTQSSRYLVKRTGEKVFLECVQDMDHENMFWYRQDPGLGLRLIYFSYDVKMKEKGDIPEGYSVSREKKERFSLILESASTNQTSMYLCASSFLSTAQETQYFGPGTRLLVL.